These 10 T cell receptor beta chains came from one sample sequenced in a study of CD8 T cells in Susac syndrome. RNA in amounts of roughly 0.45 to 1 ug was reverse transcribed with random hexamers. TCRdb reprocessed the immunoSEQ multiplex PCR reads via MiXCR and lists one record per CDR3 protein. The profile shows hundreds of thousands of distinct CDR3 sequences, approximately 85% of them singletons. Sequencing input: CD8+ T cells from PBMCs. These receptors came from a human donor with multiple sclerosis.

In nucleotides, the CDR3 is TGTGCCAGCAGTACGGGGGACTACTCTATCTACGAGCAGTACTTC. It is translated as CASSTGDYSIYEQYF. V is TRBV6-6 and J is TRBJ2-7; 7 bases map to TRBD2. J was trimmed by 3 bases and V by 5 bases; bases with no gene match: 10. The CDR3 extends over 15 amino acids. CDR1 is MNHNY, CDR2 SVGAGI, per germline (reference sequence).

The chain is built from TRBV5-6 and TRBJ2-1, with a possible D match to TRBD1 (6 bases). Germline V gene sequence: CDR1 SGHDT, CDR2 YYEEEE. Trimming took off 4 bases at V and 6 bases at J, with 11 bases between the two ends. The CDR3 spans 13 residues. This CDR3 reads CASSAGALNEQFF. The DNA for the CDR3 is TGTGCCAGCAGCGCAGGGGCCCTCAATGAGCAGTTCTTC.

The chain has TRBV10-3 and TRBJ2-3, with 8 bases lining up with TRBD1. CDR1 is ENHRY, CDR2 SYGVKD, per germline. The CDR3 length is 15 residues. Trimming took 4 bases from V and 1 from J; bases not matched to a gene: 4. CDR3 sequence reads: CAISVSGQGTDTQYF. The CDR3 DNA is TGTGCCATCAGTGTTTCGGGACAGGGCACAGATACGCAGTATTTT.

The genes are TRBV27 and TRBJ1-4; unclear D gene. The V end was cut by 5 bases, the J end by 0 bases, with 7 bases between. This CDR3 is built from 14 residues. The germline V gene encodes CDR1 MNHEY and CDR2 SMNVEV (reference sequence). As DNA, the CDR3 is TGTGCCAGCAGTAATATAACAACTAATGAAAAACTGTTTTTT. Translating it yields CASSNITTNEKLFF.

The V call is TRBV6-2 or TRBV6-3, the J call TRBJ1-1, with 9 bases lining up with TRBD1. Germline CDR1 reads MNHEY; CDR2 reads SVGEGT. The CDR3 runs to 14 residues. V gave up 5 bases and J gave up 4 bases; unmatched junction bases: 5. The CDR3 sequence: CASSRQGVSTEAFF. The CDR3 DNA sequence: TGTGCCAGCAGTCGACAGGGGGTTAGCACTGAAGCTTTCTTT.

The chain combines TRBV20-1 with TRBJ2-4, with unresolved D. Germline CDR1 is DFQATT and CDR2 is SNEGSKA (reference sequence). V was trimmed by 1 base and J by 0 bases, leaving 7 bases between them. The CDR3 runs to 14 residues. The CDR3 here is CSARGRPAKNIQYF. As DNA, the CDR3 is TGCAGTGCTAGAGGTCGACCAGCCAAAAACATTCAGTACTTC.

V usage is TRBV2 and J usage is TRBJ1-5; the D gene is possibly TRBD1 (6 bases). This CDR3 comprises 19 residues. The V end lost 4 bases, the J end lost 5 bases, and 27 bases lay between the germline ends. Germline V gene data show CDR1 as SNHLY and CDR2 as FYNNEI. The DNA for the CDR3 is TGTGCCAGCAGTGGTAACAGGGAAGGGACTTTCAGCCGGGATCAGCCCCAGCATTTT. Its translation: CASSGNREGTFSRDQPQHF.

The chain carries TRBV5-4 and TRBJ2-1; tentatively, D is TRBD1 or TRBD2 (5 bases each). CDR1 and CDR2 from the germline V gene are SGHNT and YYREEE (reference sequence). V gave up 2 bases and J gave up 7 bases, with 19 bases separating them. CDR3 size: 16 residues. The CDR3 protein is CASSLPGTLFRNEQFF. As DNA, the CDR3 is TGTGCCAGCAGCTTACCAGGGACCCTTTTTAGGAATGAGCAGTTCTTC. The full variable domain, in which reference TRBV5-4 and TRBJ2-1 provide the parts outside the CDR3, is ETGVTQSPTHLIKTRGQQVTLRCSSQSGHNTVSWYQQALGQGPQFIFQYYREEENGRGNFPPRFSGLQFPNYSSELNVNALELDDSALYLCASSLPGTLFRNEQFFGPGTRLTVL.

The chain joins TRBV7-9 to TRBJ2-7, with 8 nucleotides matching TRBD1. The CDR3 spans 15 residues. The ends lost 5 bases at V and 1 base at J; junction bases unmatched: 7. From germline, CDR1 is SEHNR and CDR2 FQNEAQ (reference sequence). This chain's CDR3 is CASSHGQGESYEQYF. CDR3 DNA sequence: TGTGCCAGCAGCCACGGACAGGGTGAATCCTACGAGCAGTACTTC.

The chain couples TRBV7-9 to TRBJ2-1; D gene unclear. The CDR3 covers 16 residues. Deletions cut 1 base from V and 7 bases from J, with 17 bases between. CDR1 is SEHNR, CDR2 FQNEAQ, per germline (reference sequence). This CDR3 is CASSLGHLSATNEQFF. The CDR3 DNA sequence: TGTGCCAGCAGCTTAGGTCATCTTTCAGCGACAAATGAGCAGTTCTTC.